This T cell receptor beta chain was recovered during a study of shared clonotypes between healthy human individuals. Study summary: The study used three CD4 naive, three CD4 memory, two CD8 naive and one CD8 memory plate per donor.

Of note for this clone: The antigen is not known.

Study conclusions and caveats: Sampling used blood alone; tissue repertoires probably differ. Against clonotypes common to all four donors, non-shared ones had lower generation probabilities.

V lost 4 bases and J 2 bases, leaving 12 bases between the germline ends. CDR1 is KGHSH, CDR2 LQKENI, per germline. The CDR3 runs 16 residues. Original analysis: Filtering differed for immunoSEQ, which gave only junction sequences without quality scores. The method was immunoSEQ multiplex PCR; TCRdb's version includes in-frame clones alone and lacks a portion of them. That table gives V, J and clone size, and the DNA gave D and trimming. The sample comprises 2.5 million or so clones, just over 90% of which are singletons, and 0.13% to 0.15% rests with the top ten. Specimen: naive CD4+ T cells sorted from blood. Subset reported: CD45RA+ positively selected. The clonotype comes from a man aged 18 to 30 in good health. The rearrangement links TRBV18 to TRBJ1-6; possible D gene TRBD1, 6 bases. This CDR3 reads CASSRPGATYNSPLHF. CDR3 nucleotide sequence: TGTGCCAGCTCACGTCCGGGGGCAACCTATAATTCACCCCTCCACTTT.